These T cell receptor beta chains were read from a single sample in a study of T-cell reconstitution after alpha-beta-depleted transplantation in children. TCRdb analysed the PCR reads with MiXCR anew, one entry per CDR3 protein. The sample lists about 200,000 distinct CDR3 sequences, approximately 6.9% occurring once. The sequencing here drew on PBMCs, taken before TCRalphabeta/CD19-depleted stem cell transplant. These receptor sequences come from a boy between 2 and 10 years old with acute lymphoblastic leukemia, due to receive a stem cell transplant. CDR3s include the opening cysteine and the closing phenylalanine or tryptophan. The order of the fields is D gene, J gene, V gene, clone size, CDR3 protein, CDR3 DNA. A D gene is named only where the DNA matches it firmly. For some rows the clone size is stated as once, few or many, or as a class when expanded; others skip it.

TRBD1,TRBJ2-2,TRBV7-2,many,CASRLGQGADGELFF,TGTGCCAGCAGACTCGGACAGGGGGCCGACGGGGAGCTGTTTTTT
TRBD2,TRBJ2-1,TRBV7-8,many,CASSFGVAGLAIDEQFF,TGTGCCAGCAGCTTTGGCGTTGCGGGACTAGCGATCGATGAGCAGTTCTTC
NA,TRBJ2-7,TRBV21-1,many,CASSPYEQYF,TGTGCCAGCAGCCCTTACGAGCAGTACTTC
TRBD1,TRBJ2-7,TRBV5-1,many,CASSWEQGATEYF,TGCGCCAGCAGCTGGGAACAGGGGGCGACGGAGTACTTC
TRBD1,TRBJ2-7,TRBV7-9,many,CASSERQGPSYEQYF,TGTGCCAGCAGTGAAAGACAGGGACCCTCCTACGAGCAGTACTTC
NA,TRBJ2-7,TRBV2,many,CASSAADPFHEQYF,TGTGCCAGCAGTGCGGCGGACCCCTTCCACGAGCAGTACTTC
NA,TRBJ2-1,TRBV7-2,many,CASTPDGGVSYNEQFF,TGTGCCAGCACCCCAGACGGCGGGGTCTCCTACAATGAGCAGTTCTTC
NA,TRBJ2-5,TRBV2,NA,CASSVLGPAQETQYF,TGTGCCAGCAGCGTCCTGGGTCCGGCGCAAGAGACCCAGTACTTC
NA,TRBJ1-3,TRBV6-1,NA,CAAHSEGAGNTIYF,TGTGCCGCCCATTCTGAGGGGGCTGGAAACACCATATATTTT
NA,TRBJ1-5,TRBV12-3/TRBV12-4,many,CASSLEDSNQPQHF,TGTGCCAGCAGTTTAGAGGACAGCAATCAGCCCCAGCATTTT
NA,TRBJ2-1,TRBV20-1,many,CSAGSSIIDEQFF,TGCAGTGCTGGTAGCTCAATAATCGATGAGCAGTTCTTC
NA,TRBJ2-6,TRBV7-9,many,CASRAFGGSSGANVLTF,TGTGCCAGCCGCGCCTTCGGGGGATCCTCTGGGGCCAACGTCCTGACTTTC
TRBD1,TRBJ2-3,TRBV28,many,CASSLRGQGGTDTQYF,TGTGCCAGCAGTTTACGGGGACAGGGGGGAACGGATACGCAGTATTTT
NA,TRBJ1-6,TRBV15,many,CATSRDPPRQLIYNSPLHF,TGTGCCACCAGCAGAGACCCTCCACGACAATTGATCTATAATTCACCCCTCCACTTT
TRBD2,TRBJ2-1,TRBV5-1,many,CASSQGWGLYYNEQFF,TGCGCCAGCAGCCAAGGGTGGGGACTATACTACAATGAGCAGTTCTTC
TRBD1,TRBJ1-4,TRBV7-2,many,CASSLDRGIEKLFF,TGTGCCAGCAGCTTAGACAGGGGCATTGAAAAACTGTTTTTT
TRBD1,TRBJ2-1,TRBV7-9,many,CASSPHPVTGAYNEQFF,TGTGCCAGCAGCCCCCACCCGGTCACAGGGGCCTACAATGAGCAGTTCTTC
NA,TRBJ1-1,TRBV30,few,CAWSKVVAEAFF,TGTGCCTGGAGTAAAGTTGTCGCAGAAGCTTTCTTT